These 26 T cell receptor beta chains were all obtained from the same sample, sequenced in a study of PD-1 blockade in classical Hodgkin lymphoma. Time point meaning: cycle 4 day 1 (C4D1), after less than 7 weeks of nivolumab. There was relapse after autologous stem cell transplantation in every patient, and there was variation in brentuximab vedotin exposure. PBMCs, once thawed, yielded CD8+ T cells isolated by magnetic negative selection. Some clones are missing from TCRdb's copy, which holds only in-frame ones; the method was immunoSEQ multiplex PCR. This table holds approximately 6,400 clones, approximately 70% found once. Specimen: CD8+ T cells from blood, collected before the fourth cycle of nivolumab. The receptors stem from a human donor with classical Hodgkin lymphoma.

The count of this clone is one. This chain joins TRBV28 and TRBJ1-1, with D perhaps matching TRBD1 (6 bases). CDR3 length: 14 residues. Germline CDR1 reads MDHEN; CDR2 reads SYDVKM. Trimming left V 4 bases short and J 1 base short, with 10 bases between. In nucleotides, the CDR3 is TGTGCCAGCAGTTATTCAGGGGCGAACACTGAAGCTTTCTTT. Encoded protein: CASSYSGANTEAFF.

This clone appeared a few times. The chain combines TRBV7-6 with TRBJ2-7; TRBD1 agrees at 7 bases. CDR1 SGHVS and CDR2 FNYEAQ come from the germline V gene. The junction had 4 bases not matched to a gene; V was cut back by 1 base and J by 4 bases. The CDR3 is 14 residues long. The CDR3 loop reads CASSLGGGGYEQYF. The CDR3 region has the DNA TGTGCCAGCAGCTTAGGAGGGGGCGGTTACGAGCAGTACTTC.

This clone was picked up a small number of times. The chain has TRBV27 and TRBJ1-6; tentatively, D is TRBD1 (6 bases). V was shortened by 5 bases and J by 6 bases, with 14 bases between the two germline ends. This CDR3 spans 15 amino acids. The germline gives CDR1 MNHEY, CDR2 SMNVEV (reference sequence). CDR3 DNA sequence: TGTGCCAGCAGTCCAGGGGACGGGATTAATTCACCCCTCCACTTT. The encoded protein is CASSPGDGINSPLHF.

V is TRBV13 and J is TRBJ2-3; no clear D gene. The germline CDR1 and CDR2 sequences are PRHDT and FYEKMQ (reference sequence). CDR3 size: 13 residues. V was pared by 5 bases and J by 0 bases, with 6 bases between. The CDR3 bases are TGTGCCAGCAGCCCGGACAGCACAGATACGCAGTATTTT. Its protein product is CASSPDSTDTQYF.

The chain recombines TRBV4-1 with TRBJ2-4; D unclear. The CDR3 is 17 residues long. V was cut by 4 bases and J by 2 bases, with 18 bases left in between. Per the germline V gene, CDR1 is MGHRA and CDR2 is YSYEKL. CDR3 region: CASSLPLGKASKNIQYF. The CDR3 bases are TGCGCCAGCAGCCTTCCCCTGGGGAAGGCGTCCAAAAACATTCAGTACTTC.

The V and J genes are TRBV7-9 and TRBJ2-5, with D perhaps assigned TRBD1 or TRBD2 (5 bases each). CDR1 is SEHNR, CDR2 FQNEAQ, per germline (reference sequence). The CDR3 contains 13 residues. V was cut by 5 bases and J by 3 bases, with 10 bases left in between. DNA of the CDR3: TGTGCCAGCAGCCCGGGGACGAAAGAGACCCAGTACTTC. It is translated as CASSPGTKETQYF.

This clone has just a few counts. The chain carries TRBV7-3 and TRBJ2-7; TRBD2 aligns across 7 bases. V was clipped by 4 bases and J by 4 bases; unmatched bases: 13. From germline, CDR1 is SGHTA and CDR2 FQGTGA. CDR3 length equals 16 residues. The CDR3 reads CASSSHPGRAWYEQYF. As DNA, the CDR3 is TGTGCCAGCAGCTCTCATCCAGGGAGGGCCTGGTACGAGCAGTACTTC.

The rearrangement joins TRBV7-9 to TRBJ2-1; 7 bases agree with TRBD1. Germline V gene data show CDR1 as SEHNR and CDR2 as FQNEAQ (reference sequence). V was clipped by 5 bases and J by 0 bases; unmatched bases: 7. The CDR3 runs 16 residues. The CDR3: CASSPRQGSSYNEQFF. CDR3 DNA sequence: TGTGCCAGCAGCCCACGACAGGGCAGCTCCTACAATGAGCAGTTCTTC. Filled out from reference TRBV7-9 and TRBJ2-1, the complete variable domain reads DTGVSQNPRHKITKRGQNVTFRCDPISEHNRLYWYRQTLGQGPEFLTYFQNEAQLEKSRLLSDRFSAERPKGSFSTLEIQRTEQGDSAMYLCASSPRQGSSYNEQFFGPGTRLTVL.

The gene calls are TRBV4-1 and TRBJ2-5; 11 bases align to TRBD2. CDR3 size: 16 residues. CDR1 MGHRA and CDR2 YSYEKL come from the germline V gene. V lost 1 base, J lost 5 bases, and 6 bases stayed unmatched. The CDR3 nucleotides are TGCGCCAGCAGCCAAGTAGCGGGGGGGCTTGTTGAGACCCAGTACTTC. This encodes CASSQVAGGLVETQYF.

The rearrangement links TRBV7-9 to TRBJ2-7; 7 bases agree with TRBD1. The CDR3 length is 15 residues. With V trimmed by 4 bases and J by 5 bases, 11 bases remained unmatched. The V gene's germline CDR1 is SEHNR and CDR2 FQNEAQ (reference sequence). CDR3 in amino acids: CASSSNRGTGHEQYF. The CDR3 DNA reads TGTGCCAGCAGCTCAAACAGGGGAACAGGCCACGAGCAGTACTTC. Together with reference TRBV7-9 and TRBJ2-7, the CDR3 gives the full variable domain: DTGVSQNPRHKITKRGQNVTFRCDPISEHNRLYWYRQTLGQGPEFLTYFQNEAQLEKSRLLSDRFSAERPKGSFSTLEIQRTEQGDSAMYLCASSSNRGTGHEQYFGPGTRLTVT.

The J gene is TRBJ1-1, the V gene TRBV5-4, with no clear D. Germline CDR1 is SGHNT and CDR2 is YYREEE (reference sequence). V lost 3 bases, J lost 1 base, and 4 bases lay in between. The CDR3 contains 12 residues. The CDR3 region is CASSSTNTEAFF. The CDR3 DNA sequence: TGTGCCAGCAGCTCGACGAACACTGAAGCTTTCTTT.

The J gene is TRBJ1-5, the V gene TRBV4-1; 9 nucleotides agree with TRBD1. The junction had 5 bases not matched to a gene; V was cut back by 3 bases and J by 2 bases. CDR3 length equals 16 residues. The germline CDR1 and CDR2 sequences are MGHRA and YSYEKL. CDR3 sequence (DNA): TGCGCCAGCAGCCATGCCGGACAGGGGCGCAATCAGCCCCAGCATTTT. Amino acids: CASSHAGQGRNQPQHF.

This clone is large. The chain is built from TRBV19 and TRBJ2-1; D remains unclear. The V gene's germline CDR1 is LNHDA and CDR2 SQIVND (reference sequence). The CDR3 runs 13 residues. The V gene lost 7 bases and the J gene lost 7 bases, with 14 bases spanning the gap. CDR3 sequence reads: CASTPTGWNEQFF. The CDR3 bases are TGTGCCAGTACCCCAACCGGATGGAATGAGCAGTTCTTC.

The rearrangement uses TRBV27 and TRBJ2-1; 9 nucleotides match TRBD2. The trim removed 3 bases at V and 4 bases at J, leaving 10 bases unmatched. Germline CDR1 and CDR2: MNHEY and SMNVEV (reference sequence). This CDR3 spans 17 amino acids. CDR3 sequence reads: CASSFSFVGLAYNEQFF. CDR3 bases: TGTGCCAGCAGTTTCTCCTTTGTAGGACTAGCGTACAATGAGCAGTTCTTC.

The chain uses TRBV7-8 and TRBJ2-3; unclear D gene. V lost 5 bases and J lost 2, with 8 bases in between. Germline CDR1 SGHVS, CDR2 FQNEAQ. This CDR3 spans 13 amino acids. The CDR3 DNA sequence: TGTGCCAGCAGCGACACCCTCACAGATACGCAGTATTTT. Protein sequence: CASSDTLTDTQYF.

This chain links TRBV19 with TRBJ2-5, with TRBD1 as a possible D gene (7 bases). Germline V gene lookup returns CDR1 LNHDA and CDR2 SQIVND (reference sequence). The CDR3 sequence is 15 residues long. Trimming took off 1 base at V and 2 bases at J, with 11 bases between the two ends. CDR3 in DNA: TGTGCCAGTAGTATAGCCGGGGGACAGCAAGAGACCCAGTACTTC. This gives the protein CASSIAGGQQETQYF. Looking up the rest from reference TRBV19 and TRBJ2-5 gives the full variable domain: DGGITQSPKYLFRKEGQNVTLSCEQNLNHDAMYWYRQDPGQGLRLIYYSQIVNDFQKGDIAEGYSVSREKKESFPLTVTSAQKNPTAFYLCASSIAGGQQETQYFGPGTRLLVL.

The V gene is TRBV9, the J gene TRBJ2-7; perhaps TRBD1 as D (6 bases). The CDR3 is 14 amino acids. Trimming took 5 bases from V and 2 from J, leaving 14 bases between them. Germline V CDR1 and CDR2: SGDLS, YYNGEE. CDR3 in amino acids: CASSPGVGAYEQYF. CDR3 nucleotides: TGTGCCAGCAGTCCAGGGGTTGGGGCCTACGAGCAGTACTTC. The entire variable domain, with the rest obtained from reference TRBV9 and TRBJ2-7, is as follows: DSGVTQTPKHLITATGQRVTLRCSPRSGDLSVYWYQQSLDQGLQFLIQYYNGEERAKGNILERFSAQQFPDLHSELNLSSLELGDSALYFCASSPGVGAYEQYFGPGTRLTVT.

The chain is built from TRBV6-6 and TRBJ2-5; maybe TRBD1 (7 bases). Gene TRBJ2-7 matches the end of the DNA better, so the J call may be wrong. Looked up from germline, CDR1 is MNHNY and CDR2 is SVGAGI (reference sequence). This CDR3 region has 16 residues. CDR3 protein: CASSYRQTGTSYEQYF. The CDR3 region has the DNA TGTGCCAGCAGTTACCGGCAGACAGGGACTTCCTACGAGCAGTACTTC.

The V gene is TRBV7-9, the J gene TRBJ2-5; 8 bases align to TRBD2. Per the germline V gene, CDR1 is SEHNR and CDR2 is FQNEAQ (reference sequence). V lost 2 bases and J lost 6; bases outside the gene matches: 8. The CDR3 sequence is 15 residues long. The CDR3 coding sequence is TGTGCCAGCAGCTTAACCGGGGGGGCGGTGAAGACCCAGTACTTC. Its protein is CASSLTGGAVKTQYF.

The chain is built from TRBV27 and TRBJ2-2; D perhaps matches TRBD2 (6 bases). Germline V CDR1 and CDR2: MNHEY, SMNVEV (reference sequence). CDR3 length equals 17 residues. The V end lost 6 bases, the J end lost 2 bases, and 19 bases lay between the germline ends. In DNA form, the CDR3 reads TGTGCCAGCAGCCCCCTGGAGGGGCCCGCTAACACCGGGGAGCTGTTTTTT. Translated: CASSPLEGPANTGELFF.

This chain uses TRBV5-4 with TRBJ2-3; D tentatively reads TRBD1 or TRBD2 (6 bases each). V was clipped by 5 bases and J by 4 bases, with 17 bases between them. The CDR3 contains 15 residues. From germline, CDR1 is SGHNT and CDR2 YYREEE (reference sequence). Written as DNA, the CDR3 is TGTGCCAGCAGGAGGGGGGCCAAGAAGGCAGATACGCAGTATTTT. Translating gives CASRRGAKKADTQYF.

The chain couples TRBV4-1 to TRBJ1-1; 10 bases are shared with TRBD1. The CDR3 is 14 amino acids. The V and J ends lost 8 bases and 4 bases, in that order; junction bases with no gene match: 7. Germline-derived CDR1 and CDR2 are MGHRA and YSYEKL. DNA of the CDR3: TGCGCCAGCTCCCTCCGGACAGGGGGCACTGAAGCTTTCTTT. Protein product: CASSLRTGGTEAFF.

The CDR3 coding sequence is TGTGCCTGGAGTCCAACGGGGCGTCGCGGAGATACGCAGTATTTT. It specifies CAWSPTGRRGDTQYF. This rearrangement joins TRBV30 to TRBJ2-3; the D call may be TRBD1 or TRBD2 (5 bases each). V shed 2 bases and J shed 5 bases, with 17 bases lying between them. Germline CDR1 and CDR2: GTSNPN and SVGIG (reference sequence). The CDR3 is 15 residues long.

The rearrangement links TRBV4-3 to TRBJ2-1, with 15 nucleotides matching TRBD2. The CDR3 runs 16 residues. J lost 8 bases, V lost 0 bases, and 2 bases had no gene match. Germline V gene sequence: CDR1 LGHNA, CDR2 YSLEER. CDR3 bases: TGCGCCAGCAGCCAAGACGGGACTAGCGGGGGGTATGAGCAGTTCTTC. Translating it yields CASSQDGTSGGYEQFF.

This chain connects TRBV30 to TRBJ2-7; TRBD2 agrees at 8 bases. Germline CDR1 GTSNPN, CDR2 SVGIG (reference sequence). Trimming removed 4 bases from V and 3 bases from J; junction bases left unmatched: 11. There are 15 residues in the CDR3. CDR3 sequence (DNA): TGTGCCTGGATGGGTGGATTTAGCGGGGACTACGAGCAGTACTTC. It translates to CAWMGGFSGDYEQYF. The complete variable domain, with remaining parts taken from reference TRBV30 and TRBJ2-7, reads SQTIHQWPATLVQPVGSPLSLECTVEGTSNPNLYWYRQAAGRGLQLLFYSVGIGQISSEVPQNLSASRPQDRQFILSSKKLLLSDSGFYLCAWMGGFSGDYEQYFGPGTRLTVT.

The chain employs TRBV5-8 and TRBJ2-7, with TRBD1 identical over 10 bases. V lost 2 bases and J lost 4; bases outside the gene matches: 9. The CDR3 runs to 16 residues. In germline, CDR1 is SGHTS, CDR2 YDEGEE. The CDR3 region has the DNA TGTGCCAGCAGCTTATATACCGGGACAGGGGAGTACGAGCAGTACTTC. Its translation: CASSLYTGTGEYEQYF.